The text below deals with one TCR beta chain. This sample stems from a study of blood T cells in healthy people across ages. Peripheral blood from each donor was collected in a volume of 9.5 to 10 milliliters. PBMCs were isolated at a quantity of at least 6 million per sample. The second PCR ran about 6 to 12 cycles with a sample-barcoded 5' primer and J-beta primers. The template-switch adaptor, which had 12 random nucleotides, put a tag on each cDNA molecule. TCRdb independently ran MiXCR on the 5' RACE reads; one entry per CDR3 protein. Of about a million distinct CDR3 sequences in the sample, around two fifths were seen once. V trimming: 1 base; J trimming: 0 bases; junction bases outside the gene matches: 9. This CDR3 is 18 amino acids long. The germline V gene has CDR1 SGHVS and CDR2 FNYEAQ.

Input material: blood. The rearrangement joins TRBV7-6 to TRBJ1-1; 9 nucleotides align to TRBD1. The clonotype originates from a man aged 18 to 30 in good health. The CDR3 loop is CASSLGGRDREMNTEAFF. The DNA of the CDR3 is TGTGCCAGCAGCTTAGGTGGCAGGGACAGGGAGATGAACACTGAAGCTTTCTTT.